The sequence of this TCR beta chain was determined in a study of cytomegalovirus exposure and HLA in healthy donors. In the PCR, 60 Vbeta and 13 Jbeta primers were used. Method: immunoSEQ multiplex PCR; TCRdb's copy keeps in-frame clones and lacks some. The sample carries some 130,000 clones, around a tenth recorded once. The CDR3 extends over 14 amino acids. The V end was cut by 1 base, the J end by 4 bases, with 7 bases between. Germline loops: CDR1 KGHSH, CDR2 LQKENI. This clone was seen only a few times. The receptor was derived from a man in his fifties or sixties in good health and CMV-seronegative. The sequenced sample was PBMCs. The J gene is TRBJ1-4, the V gene TRBV18; D gene unclear. DNA for the CDR3: TGTGCCAGCTCACCACGGGCAGTTAATGAAAAACTGTTTTTT. It is translated as CASSPRAVNEKLFF.